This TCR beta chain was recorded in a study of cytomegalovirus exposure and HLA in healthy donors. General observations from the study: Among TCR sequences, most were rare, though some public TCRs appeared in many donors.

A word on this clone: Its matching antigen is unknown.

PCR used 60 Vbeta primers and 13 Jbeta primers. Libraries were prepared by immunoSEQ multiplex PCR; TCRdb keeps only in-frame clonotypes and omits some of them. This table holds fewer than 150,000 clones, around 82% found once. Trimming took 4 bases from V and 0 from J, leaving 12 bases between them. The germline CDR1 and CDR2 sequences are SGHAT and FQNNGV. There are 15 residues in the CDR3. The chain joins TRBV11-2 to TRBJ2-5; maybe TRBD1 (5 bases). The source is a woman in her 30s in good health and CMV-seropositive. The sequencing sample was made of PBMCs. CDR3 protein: CASSSGASYQETQYF. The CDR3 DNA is TGTGCCAGCAGCTCTGGGGCCTCGTACCAAGAGACCCAGTACTTC.